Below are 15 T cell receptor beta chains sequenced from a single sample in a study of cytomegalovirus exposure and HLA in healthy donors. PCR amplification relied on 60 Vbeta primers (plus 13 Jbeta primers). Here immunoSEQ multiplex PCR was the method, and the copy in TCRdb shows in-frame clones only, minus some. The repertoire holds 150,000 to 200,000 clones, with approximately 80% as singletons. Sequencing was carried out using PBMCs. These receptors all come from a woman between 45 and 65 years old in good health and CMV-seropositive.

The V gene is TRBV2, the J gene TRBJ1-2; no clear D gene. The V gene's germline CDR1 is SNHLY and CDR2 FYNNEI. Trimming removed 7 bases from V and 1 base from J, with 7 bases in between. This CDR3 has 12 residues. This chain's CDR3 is CASTEDNYGYTF. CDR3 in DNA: TGTGCCAGCACCGAGGATAACTATGGCTACACCTTC.

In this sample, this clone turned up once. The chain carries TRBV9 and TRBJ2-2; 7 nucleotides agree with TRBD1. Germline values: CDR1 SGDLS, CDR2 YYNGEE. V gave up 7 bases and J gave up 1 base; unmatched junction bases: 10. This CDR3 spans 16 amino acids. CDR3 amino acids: CASLQPGQRNTGELFF. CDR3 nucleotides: TGTGCCAGCCTCCAACCGGGACAGAGGAACACCGGGGAGCTGTTTTTT.

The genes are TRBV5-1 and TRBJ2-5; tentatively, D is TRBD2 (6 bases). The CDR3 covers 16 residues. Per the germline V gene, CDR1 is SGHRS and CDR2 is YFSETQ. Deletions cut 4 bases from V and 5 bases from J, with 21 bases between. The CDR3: CASSAGVASAGETQYF. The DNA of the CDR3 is TGCGCCAGCAGCGCCGGGGTGGCTAGCGCTGGGGAGACCCAGTACTTC. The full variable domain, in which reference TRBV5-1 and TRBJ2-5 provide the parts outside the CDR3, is KAGVTQTPRYLIKTRGQQVTLSCSPISGHRSVSWYQQTPGQGLQFLFEYFSETQRNKGNFPGRFSGRQFSNSRSEMNVSTLELGDSALYLCASSAGVASAGETQYFGPGTRLLVL.

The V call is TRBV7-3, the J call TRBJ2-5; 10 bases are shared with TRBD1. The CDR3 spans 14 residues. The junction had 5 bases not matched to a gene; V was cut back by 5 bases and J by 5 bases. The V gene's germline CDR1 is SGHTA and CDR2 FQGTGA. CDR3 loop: CASSPTGQGETQYF. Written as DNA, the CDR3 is TGTGCCAGCAGCCCAACGGGACAGGGGGAGACCCAGTACTTC. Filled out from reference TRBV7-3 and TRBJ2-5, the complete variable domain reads GAGVSQTPSNKVTEKGKYVELRCDPISGHTALYWYRQSLGQGPEFLIYFQGTGAADDSGLPNDRFFAVRPEGSVSTLKIQRTERGDSAVYLCASSPTGQGETQYFGPGTRLLVL.

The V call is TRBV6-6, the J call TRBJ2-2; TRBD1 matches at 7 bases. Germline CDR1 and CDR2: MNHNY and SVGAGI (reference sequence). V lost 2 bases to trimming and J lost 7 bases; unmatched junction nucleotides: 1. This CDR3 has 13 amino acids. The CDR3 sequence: CASSYTGVGELFF. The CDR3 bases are TGTGCCAGCAGTTACACAGGGGTCGGGGAGCTGTTTTTT.

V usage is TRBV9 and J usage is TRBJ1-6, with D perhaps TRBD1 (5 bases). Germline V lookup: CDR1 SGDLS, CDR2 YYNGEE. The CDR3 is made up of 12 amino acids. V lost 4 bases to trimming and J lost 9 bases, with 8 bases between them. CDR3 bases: TGTGCCAGCAGCCAAGGGGTTTCACCCCTCCACTTT. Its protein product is CASSQGVSPLHF.

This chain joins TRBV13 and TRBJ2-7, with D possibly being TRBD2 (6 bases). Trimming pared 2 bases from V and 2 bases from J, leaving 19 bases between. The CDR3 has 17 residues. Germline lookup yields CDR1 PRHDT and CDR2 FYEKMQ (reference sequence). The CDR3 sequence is CASSLYQAGGGTYEQYF. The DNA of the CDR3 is TGTGCCAGCAGCTTATATCAGGCCGGCGGAGGGACCTACGAGCAGTACTTC. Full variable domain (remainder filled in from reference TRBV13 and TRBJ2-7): AAGVIQSPRHLIKEKRETATLKCYPIPRHDTVYWYQQGPGQDPQFLISFYEKMQSDKGSIPDRFSAQQFSDYHSELNMSSLELGDSALYFCASSLYQAGGGTYEQYFGPGTRLTVT.

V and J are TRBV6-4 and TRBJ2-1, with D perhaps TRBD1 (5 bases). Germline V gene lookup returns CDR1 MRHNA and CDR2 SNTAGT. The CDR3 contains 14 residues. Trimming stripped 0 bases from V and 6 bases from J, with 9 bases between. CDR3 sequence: CASSDSSGSNEQFF. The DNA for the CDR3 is TGTGCCAGCAGTGACTCGTCAGGGTCCAATGAGCAGTTCTTC.

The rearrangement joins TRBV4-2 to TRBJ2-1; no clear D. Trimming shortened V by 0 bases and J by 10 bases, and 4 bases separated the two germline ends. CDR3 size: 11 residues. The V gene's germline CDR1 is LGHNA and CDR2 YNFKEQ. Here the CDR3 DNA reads TGTGCCAGCAGCCAAGAGGAGGAGCAGTTCTTC. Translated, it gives CASSQEEEQFF.

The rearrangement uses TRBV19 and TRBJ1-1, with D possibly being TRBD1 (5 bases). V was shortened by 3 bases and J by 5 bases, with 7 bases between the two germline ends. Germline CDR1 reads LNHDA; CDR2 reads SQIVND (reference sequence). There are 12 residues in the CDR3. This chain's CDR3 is CASSMAGTEAFF. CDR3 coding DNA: TGTGCCAGTAGTATGGCAGGGACTGAAGCTTTCTTT. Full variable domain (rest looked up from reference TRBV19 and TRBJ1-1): DGGITQSPKYLFRKEGQNVTLSCEQNLNHDAMYWYRQDPGQGLRLIYYSQIVNDFQKGDIAEGYSVSREKKESFPLTVTSAQKNPTAFYLCASSMAGTEAFFGQGTRLTVV.

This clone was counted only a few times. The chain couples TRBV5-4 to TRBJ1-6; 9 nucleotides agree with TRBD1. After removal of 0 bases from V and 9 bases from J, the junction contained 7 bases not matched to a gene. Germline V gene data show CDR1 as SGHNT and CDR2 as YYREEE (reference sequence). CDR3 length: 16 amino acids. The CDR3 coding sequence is TGTGCCAGCAGCTTGGAAGGACAGGGGAGACGTTCACCCCTCCACTTT. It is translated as CASSLEGQGRRSPLHF.

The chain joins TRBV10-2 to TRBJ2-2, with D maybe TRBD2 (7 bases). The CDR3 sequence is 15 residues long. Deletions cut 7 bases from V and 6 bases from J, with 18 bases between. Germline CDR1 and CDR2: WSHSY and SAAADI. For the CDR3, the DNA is TGCGCCAGCAAGGGGGGCGGGGGACGCGCCGGGGAGCTGTTTTTT. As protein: CASKGGGGRAGELFF.

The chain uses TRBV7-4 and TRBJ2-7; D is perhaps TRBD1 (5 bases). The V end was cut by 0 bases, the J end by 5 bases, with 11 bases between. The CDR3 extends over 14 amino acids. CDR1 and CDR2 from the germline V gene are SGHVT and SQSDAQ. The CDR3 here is CASSLAGPTHEQYF. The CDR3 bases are TGTGCCAGCAGCTTAGCGGGGCCCACTCACGAGCAGTACTTC.

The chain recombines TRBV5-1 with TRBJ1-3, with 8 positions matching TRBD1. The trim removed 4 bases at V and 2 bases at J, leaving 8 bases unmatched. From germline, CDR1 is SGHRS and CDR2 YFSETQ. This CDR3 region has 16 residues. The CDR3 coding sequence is TGCGCCAGCAGCATCGGACAGGGTTCTACTGGAAACACCATATATTTT. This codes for CASSIGQGSTGNTIYF.

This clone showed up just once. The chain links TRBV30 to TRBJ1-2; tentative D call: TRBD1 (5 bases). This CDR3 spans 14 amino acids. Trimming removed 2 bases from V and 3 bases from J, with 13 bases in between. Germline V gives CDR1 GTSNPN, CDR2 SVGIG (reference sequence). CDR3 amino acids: CAWSWGRVDYGYTF. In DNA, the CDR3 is TGTGCCTGGAGTTGGGGCAGGGTGGACTATGGCTACACCTTC.